This T cell receptor (beta chain) was found in a study of T cells in narcolepsy. Assay used: immunoSEQ multiplex PCR; TCRdb lists only in-frame clones, some missing. The sample holds 25,000 to 30,000 clones, around 87% seen once. V dropped 6 bases and J dropped 4 bases, with 18 bases sitting between them. The germline V gene has CDR1 MDHEN and CDR2 SYDVKM. The CDR3 sequence is 15 residues long. The V gene is TRBV28, the J gene TRBJ1-1; no clear D gene. Sequenced: memory (CD45RA-) CD4+ T cells from blood. The sequence came from a human donor in good health. For the CDR3, the DNA is TGTGCCAGCAGATCGACCCCTCGCCGGGGCACTGAAGCTTTCTTT. Encoded protein: CASRSTPRRGTEAFF.